The present T cell receptor beta chain was sequenced within a study of cytomegalovirus exposure and HLA in healthy donors. This table comes from immunoSEQ multiplex PCR, and its TCRdb copy is limited to in-frame clones, with some not included. The data contain around 70,000 clones, approximately 95% of them singletons. The sequence derives from a man between 18 and 29 years old in good health and CMV-seronegative. Sequencing input: PBMCs.

The CDR3 protein is CASSEGDTGELFF. CDR3 bases: TGTGCCAGCAGTGAAGGGGACACCGGGGAGCTGTTTTTT. The gene calls are TRBV6-4 and TRBJ2-2; possibly TRBD1 for D (5 bases). V lost 3 bases and J 3 bases, leaving 5 bases between the germline ends. Looked up from germline, CDR1 is MRHNA and CDR2 is SNTAGT. The CDR3 totals 13 residues.